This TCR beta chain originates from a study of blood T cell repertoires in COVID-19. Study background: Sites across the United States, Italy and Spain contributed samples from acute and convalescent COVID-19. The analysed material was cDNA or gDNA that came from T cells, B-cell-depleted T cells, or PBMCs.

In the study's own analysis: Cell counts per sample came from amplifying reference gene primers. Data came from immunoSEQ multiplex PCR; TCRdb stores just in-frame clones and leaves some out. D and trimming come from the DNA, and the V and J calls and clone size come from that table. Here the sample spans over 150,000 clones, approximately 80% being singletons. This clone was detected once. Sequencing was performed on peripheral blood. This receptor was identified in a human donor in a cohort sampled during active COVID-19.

In DNA, the CDR3 is TGTGCCAGTAGACAAGGGGGGGCTGAAGCTTTCTTT. Protein sequence: CASRQGGAEAFF. This rearrangement joins TRBV19 to TRBJ1-1, with a weak D call TRBD1 (6 bases). The CDR3 runs 12 residues. Between the trimmed V and J ends, which lost 6 bases and 6 bases, there was a span of 11 bases. The germline CDR1 and CDR2 sequences are LNHDA and SQIVND (reference sequence).